This is a list of T cell receptor beta chains from one sample in a study of T cells in narcolepsy. This table comes from immunoSEQ multiplex PCR, and its TCRdb copy is limited to in-frame clones, with some not included. The table shows about 37,000 clones, with 65% to 85% occurring only once. The specimen sequenced was memory (CD45RA-) CD4+ T cells from blood. These receptors came from a human donor in good health. CDR3s include the opening cysteine and the closing phenylalanine or tryptophan. The D gene is left open where the match is weak. Not every row has a clone size; where given, it reads once, few, many or a size class.

v_gene: TRBV2
d_gene: TRBD1
j_gene: TRBJ2-2
abundance: .
CDR3nt: TGTGCCAGCAGTGAAGCTAGACAGGGGGCCGGGGAGCTGTTTTTT
CDR3aa: CASSEARQGAGELFF

v_gene: TRBV2
d_gene: TRBD1
j_gene: TRBJ1-6
abundance: .
CDR3nt: TGTGCCAGCAGGTCGGGACAGTCTAATTCACCCCTCCACTTT
CDR3aa: CASRSGQSNSPLHF

v_gene: TRBV4-1
d_gene: .
j_gene: TRBJ2-3
abundance: .
CDR3nt: TGCGCCAGCAGCCAAGTTCGACTATTGGTGGGTGGGGATAGCACAGATACGCAGTATTTT
CDR3aa: CASSQVRLLVGGDSTDTQYF

v_gene: TRBV18
d_gene: .
j_gene: TRBJ1-1
abundance: .
CDR3nt: TGTGCCAGCTCCCCGGGGGGAAAGTGGATTTCAGCTTTCTTT
CDR3aa: CASSPGGKWISAFF

v_gene: TRBV27
d_gene: .
j_gene: TRBJ2-1
abundance: .
CDR3nt: TGTGCCAGCCAGAGAGGGGTTGGTGGCAAGGGTTCTGTGAGCTCCTACAATGAGCAGTTCTTC
CDR3aa: CASQRGVGGKGSVSSYNEQFF

v_gene: TRBV19
d_gene: .
j_gene: TRBJ1-5
abundance: once
CDR3nt: TGTGCCAGTAGTATTCCCTCATATAGCAATCAGCCCCAGCATTTT
CDR3aa: CASSIPSYSNQPQHF

v_gene: TRBV7-9
d_gene: .
j_gene: TRBJ2-1
abundance: .
CDR3nt: TGTGCCAGCAGCCCCAGGGGAACAGGCGATGAGCAGTTCTTC
CDR3aa: CASSPRGTGDEQFF

v_gene: TRBV5-4
d_gene: .
j_gene: TRBJ1-2
abundance: .
CDR3nt: TGTGCCAGCAGCTTGCGGAACTATGGCTACACCTTC
CDR3aa: CASSLRNYGYTF

v_gene: TRBV9
d_gene: .
j_gene: TRBJ2-2
abundance: .
CDR3nt: TGTGCCAGCAGCGAGAGATCCTTAAGGACCGGGGAGCTGTTTTTT
CDR3aa: CASSERSLRTGELFF

v_gene: TRBV4-3
d_gene: .
j_gene: TRBJ2-3
abundance: .
CDR3nt: TGCGCCAGCAGCCAAGCAGGAGGACTGTTCACAGATACGCAGTATTTT
CDR3aa: CASSQAGGLFTDTQYF

v_gene: TRBV7-2
d_gene: .
j_gene: TRBJ1-3
abundance: .
CDR3nt: TGTGCCAGCAGCTTCGGGGGAAACACCATATATTTT
CDR3aa: CASSFGGNTIYF

v_gene: TRBV28
d_gene: .
j_gene: TRBJ2-7
abundance: .
CDR3nt: TGTGCCAGCAGTGCCGTGGGGTGGGACGAGCAGTACTTC
CDR3aa: CASSAVGWDEQYF

v_gene: TRBV14
d_gene: .
j_gene: TRBJ1-5
abundance: .
CDR3nt: TGTGCCAGCAGCCAAGAGAAGCGACCACAGGGCTATAGCAATCAGCCCCAGCATTTT
CDR3aa: CASSQEKRPQGYSNQPQHF

v_gene: TRBV4-1
d_gene: .
j_gene: TRBJ1-2
abundance: .
CDR3nt: TGCGCCAGCAGCCAGGGGGGGGGCGGACGGAACTATGGCTACACCTTC
CDR3aa: CASSQGGGGRNYGYTF

v_gene: TRBV7-9
d_gene: TRBD1
j_gene: TRBJ1-5
abundance: .
CDR3nt: TGTGCCAGCAGCCCGGCGAACCGGGACAGGGGCCGCAATCAGCCCCAGCATTTT
CDR3aa: CASSPANRDRGRNQPQHF

v_gene: TRBV5-6
d_gene: .
j_gene: TRBJ2-5
abundance: .
CDR3nt: TGTGCCAGCAGCCCCCGGGCGTCATACAGGGCCCAAGAGACCCAGTACTTC
CDR3aa: CASSPRASYRAQETQYF

v_gene: TRBV11-2
d_gene: TRBD2
j_gene: TRBJ2-1
abundance: few
CDR3nt: TGTGCCAGCAGCTTAGCGTTTGGGGATAGCGGGGTATATTACAATGAGCAGTTCTTC
CDR3aa: CASSLAFGDSGVYYNEQFF

v_gene: TRBV28
d_gene: .
j_gene: TRBJ1-4
abundance: few
CDR3nt: TGTGCCAGCAGTGTCAGTAATGAAAAACTGTTTTTT
CDR3aa: CASSVSNEKLFF

v_gene: TRBV18
d_gene: TRBD2
j_gene: TRBJ2-5
abundance: once
CDR3nt: TGTGCCAGCTCACCACTTAGCGGGGGAAGCCAAGAGACCCAGTACTTC
CDR3aa: CASSPLSGGSQETQYF

v_gene: TRBV9
d_gene: .
j_gene: TRBJ2-3
abundance: .
CDR3nt: TGTGCCAGCAGCGTAGCCCGGGGCACAGATACGCAGTATTTT
CDR3aa: CASSVARGTDTQYF

v_gene: TRBV7-2
d_gene: .
j_gene: TRBJ1-4
abundance: .
CDR3nt: TGTGCCAGCAGCCCCCGGCGGGAAACTAATGAAAAACTGTTTTTT
CDR3aa: CASSPRRETNEKLFF

v_gene: TRBV4-1
d_gene: TRBD2
j_gene: TRBJ2-1
abundance: .
CDR3nt: TGCGCCAGCAGCCGCGTAACCGGGACTAGCAGGAATGAGCAGTTCTTC
CDR3aa: CASSRVTGTSRNEQFF

v_gene: TRBV29-1
d_gene: .
j_gene: TRBJ1-1
abundance: .
CDR3nt: TGCAGCGGAACGACAGGAAACACCCCCACTGAAGCTTTCTTT
CDR3aa: CSGTTGNTPTEAFF

v_gene: TRBV7-2
d_gene: .
j_gene: TRBJ1-5
abundance: .
CDR3nt: TGTGCCAGCAGCCCCCCTGGGGCCGGTCAGCCCCAGCATTTT
CDR3aa: CASSPPGAGQPQHF

v_gene: TRBV28
d_gene: .
j_gene: TRBJ1-5
abundance: .
CDR3nt: TGTGCCATCCAGGGGACAATAGCGAATCAGCCCCAGCATTTT
CDR3aa: CAIQGTIANQPQHF

v_gene: TRBV7-8
d_gene: .
j_gene: TRBJ1-2
abundance: .
CDR3nt: TGTGCCAGCAGCACCCTCACCCGGAGACATAACCTTAACTATGGCTACACCTTC
CDR3aa: CASSTLTRRHNLNYGYTF